Listed below are T cell receptor beta chains from one sample, sequenced in a study of post-analysis software for immune sequencing data. MiXCR, applied by TCRdb to the PCR reads, yields one record per CDR3 protein. The table has 350,000 to 450,000 distinct CDR3 sequences, 30% to 45% seen once. The sequenced material came from blood. All receptors derive from a girl aged 5 to 17 with multiple sclerosis. Both conserved end residues are trimmed from each CDR3. A D gene is named only where the DNA matches it firmly.

TRBD2,TRBJ2-1,TRBV6-5,ATGLAGKYNEQF
TRBD2,TRBJ2-1,TRBV4-3,ASSQEYSGAYNEQF
-,TRBJ2-3,TRBV12-3/TRBV12-4,ASSLGAGVSTDAQY
-,TRBJ2-7,TRBV14,ASSQESRGGYEQY
-,TRBJ2-4,TRBV12-3/TRBV12-4,TSSAGTDKNIQY
-,TRBJ2-7,TRBV15,ATSRDQASYEQY
TRBD1,TRBJ1-2,TRBV5-1,ASSLLRDRSGGTNYGYT
TRBD1,TRBJ1-1,TRBV6-6,ASSYDRAGTEAF
TRBD2,TRBJ2-5,TRBV20-1,SAGILAGDQETQY
TRBD1,TRBJ1-4,TRBV20-1,SARDGDRAVATNEKRF
TRBD1,TRBJ1-5,TRBV20-1,SATTGGEVQPQP
-,TRBJ2-7,TRBV7-3,ASSLKGATLGGYEQY
-,TRBJ2-7,TRBV7-9,ASTDSTGDFAYGQY
-,TRBJ2-3,TRBV12-3/TRBV12-4,ASRPGQGSTDTQY
TRBD1,TRBJ2-1,TRBV5-1,ASSRGQAYNEQF
-,TRBJ1-2,TRBV3-1,ASSPTGYGYT
TRBD1,TRBJ2-1,TRBV11-2,ASSYSTGKYEQF
TRBD1,TRBJ2-7,TRBV28,ASSQSGTGSYEQY
-,TRBJ1-1,TRBV18,ASSPAANGAPRAF
TRBD1,TRBJ2-7,TRBV4-3,ASSQGQGTYEQY
TRBD2,TRBJ2-7,TRBV27,ASSLFAGGPQY
-,TRBJ2-2,TRBV27,ASSSTGDGSTGELF
TRBD2,TRBJ2-1,TRBV24-1,ATKAGGLNNEQF
-,TRBJ2-5,TRBV29-1,SVLRETQY
-,TRBJ2-5,TRBV28,ASSLVGGETRY
-,TRBJ1-2,TRBV7-6,ASSLQPGDLYGYT
-,TRBJ2-3,TRBV29-1,SVEVQVNADTQY
-,TRBJ2-7,TRBV7-2,ASSFFISSYEQY
-,TRBJ2-2,TRBV20-1,SARTATNTGELF
-,TRBJ2-1,TRBV12-5,AIRRDYNEQF
TRBD1,TRBJ2-1,TRBV27,ASSWVTGPICEQF
-,TRBJ2-1,TRBV10-3,AIKVGALENEQF
TRBD1,TRBJ1-5,TRBV20-1,SAETGGSNQPQH
TRBD2,TRBJ2-3,TRBV7-2,ASSFGTSGGEDTQY
TRBD1,TRBJ2-7,TRBV12-3/TRBV12-4,ASSLPGQGVYEQY
TRBD1,TRBJ2-7,TRBV10-3,AISGGGQGMEQY
-,TRBJ1-2,TRBV25-1,ASSGTGLSYGYT
TRBD1,TRBJ1-5,TRBV12-3/TRBV12-4,ASSLRGQGGNQPQH
-,TRBJ2-7,TRBV6-5,ASSLKGTGLYEQY
-,TRBJ2-1,TRBV4-2,ASSQEGKAYNEQF
-,TRBJ1-4,TRBV30,ACQPTGATNEKLF
TRBD1,TRBJ1-2,TRBV5-5,ASSFGTGGVYGYT
TRBD1,TRBJ1-2,TRBV6-5,ASSYAHRGGNYGYT
-,TRBJ2-7,TRBV7-2,ASSSSFSYEQY
-,TRBJ1-1,TRBV7-8,ASSFRDITNTEAF